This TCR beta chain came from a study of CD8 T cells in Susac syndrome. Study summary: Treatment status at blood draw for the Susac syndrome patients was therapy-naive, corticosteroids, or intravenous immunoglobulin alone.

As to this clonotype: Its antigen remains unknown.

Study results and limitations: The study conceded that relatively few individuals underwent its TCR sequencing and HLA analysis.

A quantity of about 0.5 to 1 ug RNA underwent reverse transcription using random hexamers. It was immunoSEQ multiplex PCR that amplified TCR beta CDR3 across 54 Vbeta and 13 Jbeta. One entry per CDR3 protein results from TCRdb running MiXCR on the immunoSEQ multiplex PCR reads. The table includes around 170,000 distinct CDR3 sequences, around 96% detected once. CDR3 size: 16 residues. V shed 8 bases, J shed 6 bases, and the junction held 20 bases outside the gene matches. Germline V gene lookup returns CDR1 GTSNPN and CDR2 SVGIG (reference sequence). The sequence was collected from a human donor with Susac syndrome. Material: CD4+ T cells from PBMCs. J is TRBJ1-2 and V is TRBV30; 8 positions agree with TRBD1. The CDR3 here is CAVLVWTGQVSNGYTF. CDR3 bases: TGTGCCGTCTTAGTGTGGACAGGGCAAGTGTCCAATGGCTACACCTTC.